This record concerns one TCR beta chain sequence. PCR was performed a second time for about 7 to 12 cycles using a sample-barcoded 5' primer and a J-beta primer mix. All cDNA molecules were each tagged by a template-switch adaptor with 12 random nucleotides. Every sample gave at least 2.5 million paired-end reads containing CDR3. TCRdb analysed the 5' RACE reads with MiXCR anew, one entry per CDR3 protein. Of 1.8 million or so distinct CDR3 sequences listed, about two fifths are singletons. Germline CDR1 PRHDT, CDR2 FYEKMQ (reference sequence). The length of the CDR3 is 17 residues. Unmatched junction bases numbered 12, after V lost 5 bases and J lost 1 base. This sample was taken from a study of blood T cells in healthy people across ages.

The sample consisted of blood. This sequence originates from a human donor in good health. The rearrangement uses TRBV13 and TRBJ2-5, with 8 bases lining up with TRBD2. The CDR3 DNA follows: TGTGCCAGCAGCGCAACGGGCGATAGCGGGGCCCAAGAGACCCAGTACTTC. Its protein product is CASSATGDSGAQETQYF.